Following are 27 T cell receptor beta chains from one sample sequenced in a study of blood T cell repertoires in COVID-19. Some clones are missing from TCRdb's copy, which holds only in-frame ones; the method was immunoSEQ multiplex PCR. The top ten hold over 4% of the sample, which has about 400,000 clones, about 89% seen once. The specimen was peripheral blood. These receptors originate from a woman between 25 and 40 years old with acute or convalescent COVID-19.

V and J are TRBV2 and TRBJ1-5; the D gene is possibly TRBD1 (5 bases). CDR1 SNHLY and CDR2 FYNNEI come from the germline V gene. V was shortened by 6 bases and J by 2 bases, with 14 bases between the two germline ends. The CDR3 extends over 15 amino acids. CDR3 nucleotide sequence: TGTGCCAGCAGCCCAACAGGTTTGGGCAATCAGCCCCAGCATTTT. This gives the protein CASSPTGLGNQPQHF.

The chain combines TRBV27 with TRBJ2-7; 7 bases line up with TRBD2. Germline CDR1 and CDR2: MNHEY and SMNVEV (reference sequence). V lost 5 bases, J lost 3 bases, and 7 bases stayed unmatched. This CDR3 region has 14 residues. CDR3 loop: CASSPRREGYEQYF. DNA for the CDR3: TGTGCCAGCAGTCCGAGGAGGGAGGGCTACGAGCAGTACTTC.

This sequence joins TRBV5-1 and TRBJ1-1, with 8 bases matching TRBD1. This CDR3 is built from 12 residues. Germline V gives CDR1 SGHRS, CDR2 YFSETQ. V lost 4 bases and J lost 10; bases outside the gene matches: 6. The CDR3 protein is CASSDGQGRAFF. DNA of the CDR3: TGCGCCAGCAGCGACGGACAGGGCCGAGCTTTCTTT.

This chain links TRBV5-1 with TRBJ1-3; 11 nucleotides agree with TRBD1. V lost 4 bases and J lost 2; bases outside the gene matches: 2. The CDR3 totals 15 residues. The V gene's germline CDR1 is SGHRS and CDR2 YFSETQ. This CDR3 is CASSVGQGAGNTIYF. The CDR3, as DNA: TGCGCCAGCAGCGTGGGACAGGGGGCTGGAAACACCATATATTTT.

The V and J genes are TRBV23-1 and TRBJ2-7; 8 bases agree with TRBD1. TRBV23-1 is annotated as an ORF whose role is uncertain. Trimming took 7 bases from V and 3 from J; bases not matched to a gene: 11. This CDR3 comprises 15 residues. The CDR3 spells CASKNSGQEFYEQYF. The CDR3 nucleotides read TGCGCCAGCAAAAATTCGGGACAGGAGTTCTACGAGCAGTACTTC.

The CDR3 loop is CASSPHGQGSYEQYF. The DNA for the CDR3 is TGCGCCAGCAGCCCCCATGGGCAGGGAAGCTACGAGCAGTACTTC. V and J are TRBV4-1 and TRBJ2-7; possibly TRBD1 for D (5 bases). With 4 bases removed from V and 3 bases from J, the gap between germline ends came to 16 bases. Germline loops: CDR1 MGHRA, CDR2 YSYEKL. CDR3 length equals 15 residues.

The J gene is TRBJ2-1, the V gene TRBV4-2, with 14 bases identical to TRBD2. This CDR3 is 20 amino acids long. With V trimmed by 4 bases and J by 0 bases, 11 bases remained unmatched. CDR1 LGHNA and CDR2 YNFKEQ come from the germline V gene. In DNA form, the CDR3 reads TGTGCCAGCAGCCTTACATCAGGACTAGCGGGGGGCCGCTCCTACAATGAGCAGTTCTTC. It specifies CASSLTSGLAGGRSYNEQFF.

J is TRBJ2-3 and V is TRBV2; TRBD1 aligns across 10 bases. Germline V gives CDR1 SNHLY, CDR2 FYNNEI. V shed 5 bases, J shed 2 bases, and the junction held 13 bases outside the gene matches. CDR3 length: 18 amino acids. The DNA of the CDR3 is TGTGCCAGCAGTTTAACCGGGACAGGGGTTTTTCACACAGATACGCAGTATTTT. Translation gives CASSLTGTGVFHTDTQYF. Filled out from reference TRBV2 and TRBJ2-3, the complete variable domain reads EPEVTQTPSHQVTQMGQEVILRCVPISNHLYFYWYRQILGQKVEFLVSFYNNEISEKSEIFDDQFSVERPDGSNFTLKIRSTKLEDSAMYFCASSLTGTGVFHTDTQYFGPGTRLTVL.

The chain recombines TRBV24-1 with TRBJ2-3, with 8 nucleotides matching TRBD1. CDR1 and CDR2 (germline): KGHDR, SFDVKD. The CDR3 has 15 amino acids. Trimming took 5 bases from V and 2 from J; bases not matched to a gene: 5. The CDR3 reads CATSVGTGPTDTQYF. The CDR3 DNA follows: TGTGCCACCAGTGTAGGGACAGGACCCACAGATACGCAGTATTTT.

The chain carries TRBV19 and TRBJ1-2; D remains unclear. CDR3 length: 12 residues. The V end lost 1 base, the J end lost 14 bases, and 14 bases lay between the germline ends. Germline-derived CDR1 and CDR2 are LNHDA and SQIVND (reference sequence). The CDR3 DNA reads TGTGCCAGTAGTATAGTAGACGGTCCGGGGACCTTC. It translates to CASSIVDGPGTF.

The sample holds one count of this clone. The chain couples TRBV12-5 to TRBJ2-3; D is possibly TRBD2 (5 bases). The germline V and J ends were trimmed by 6 bases and 5 bases, with 12 bases remaining between them. CDR1 and CDR2 (germline): LGHNT, FRNRAP. This CDR3 contains 13 residues. CDR3 sequence reads: CASGTNGVDTQYF. The CDR3 region has the DNA TGTGCTAGTGGGACAAACGGGGTAGATACGCAGTATTTT.

This chain links TRBV5-1 with TRBJ2-1, with 10 nucleotides matching TRBD1. Looked up from germline, CDR1 is SGHRS and CDR2 is YFSETQ. There are 13 residues in the CDR3. J gave up 9 bases and V 4 bases, and 4 bases lay outside the gene matches. CDR3 coding DNA: TGCGCCAGCAGCGGGACAGGGGTCGTTGAGCAGTTCTTC. It yields the protein CASSGTGVVEQFF.

V gene TRBV29-1 combines with J gene TRBJ1-2; 7 bases map to TRBD1. Trimming at V came to 0 bases and at J to 2 bases, leaving 9 bases not matched to a gene. Germline loops: CDR1 SQVTM, CDR2 ANQGSEA. The CDR3 totals 16 residues. The CDR3 here is CSVEDLRDRPNYGYTF. DNA of the CDR3: TGCAGCGTTGAAGATTTGCGGGACAGACCAAACTATGGCTACACCTTC.

The rearrangement joins TRBV19 to TRBJ1-5; 7 bases agree with TRBD1. This CDR3 has 15 residues. V lost 8 bases and J lost 1; bases outside the gene matches: 8. Germline CDR1 is LNHDA and CDR2 is SQIVND (reference sequence). The CDR3 protein is CASSRQGFSNQPQHF. Here the CDR3 DNA reads TGTGCCAGTTCCCGACAGGGTTTCAGCAATCAGCCCCAGCATTTT.

J is TRBJ2-7 and V is TRBV18; TRBD1 aligns across 8 bases. CDR1 and CDR2 (germline): KGHSH, LQKENI. Unmatched junction bases numbered 15, after V lost 5 bases and J lost 6 bases. The CDR3 contains 16 residues. CDR3 nucleotides: TGTGCCAGCTCAACTACAATCAGGGGGCGGGAAAGCGAGCAGTACTTC. Its protein product is CASSTTIRGRESEQYF.

The rearrangement uses TRBV11-2 and TRBJ1-2; 7 bases agree with TRBD1. Unmatched junction bases numbered 8, after V lost 5 bases and J lost 8 bases. The CDR3 runs 13 residues. From germline, CDR1 is SGHAT and CDR2 FQNNGV. The CDR3 spells CASSVFQGGGYTF. CDR3 nucleotides: TGTGCCAGCAGCGTATTTCAGGGGGGAGGCTACACCTTC.

The rearrangement links TRBV19 to TRBJ1-1, with 8 bases fitting TRBD1. The V gene end was trimmed by 8 bases and the J gene end by 0 bases; junction bases not matched to a gene: 8. The CDR3 contains 15 residues. The V gene's germline CDR1 is LNHDA and CDR2 SQIVND (reference sequence). The CDR3 region has the DNA TGTGCCAGTCATCCTGGCAGGGGGCTGAACACTGAAGCTTTCTTT. Translating gives CASHPGRGLNTEAFF.

This chain joins TRBV5-3 and TRBJ2-2, with D possibly matching TRBD2 (5 bases). TRBV5-3 is assigned to the ORF class and has an uncertain function. The CDR3 has 15 amino acids. V was cut by 3 bases and J by 4 bases, with 13 bases left in between. CDR3 in DNA: TGTGCCAGAAGCTCTACCGACTACCTCACCGGGGAGCTGTTTTTT. Its protein is CARSSTDYLTGELFF.

V usage is TRBV11-2 and J usage is TRBJ2-3, with TRBD2 matching 8 bases. This CDR3 region has 15 residues. CDR1 SGHAT and CDR2 FQNNGV come from the germline V gene. With V trimmed by 0 bases and J by 5 bases, 4 bases remained unmatched. The chain's CDR3 is CASSLDGGAVDTQYF. CDR3 coding DNA: TGTGCCAGCAGCTTAGACGGGGGGGCTGTAGATACGCAGTATTTT.

This clone was counted only a few times. The CDR3 loop is CASSQGTGRSGNTIYF. The CDR3 DNA is TGTGCCAGCAGTCAGGGAACGGGTCGCTCTGGAAACACCATATATTTT. V is TRBV28 and J is TRBJ1-3; the D gene is possibly TRBD1 (5 bases). CDR1 and CDR2 (germline): MDHEN, SYDVKM. The length of the CDR3 is 16 residues. V lost 5 bases and J lost 0, with 14 bases in between.

V usage is TRBV2 and J usage is TRBJ2-3; D is perhaps TRBD1 (5 bases). The ends were cut back, 8 bases at V and 4 bases at J, with 16 bases in the middle. The CDR3 is made up of 14 amino acids. Germline loops: CDR1 SNHLY, CDR2 FYNNEI. The CDR3 is CASPGNLGPDTQYF. The CDR3 DNA is TGTGCCAGCCCTGGGAACCTGGGGCCAGATACGCAGTATTTT.

The chain employs TRBV6-2 or TRBV6-3 and TRBJ1-6; 7 bases match TRBD1. Germline loops: CDR1 MNHEY, CDR2 SVGEGT. Trimming removed 0 bases from V and 6 bases from J; junction bases left unmatched: 5. The CDR3 spans 16 residues. The CDR3 spells CASSYSTGRLNSPLHF. The CDR3 nucleotides read TGTGCCAGCAGTTACTCGACAGGGCGACTTAATTCACCCCTCCACTTT.

This chain links TRBV25-1 with TRBJ2-7; D gene uncertain. Germline V gene sequence: CDR1 MGHDK, CDR2 SYGVNS. The length of the CDR3 is 15 residues. Trimming pared 3 bases from V and 4 bases from J, leaving 16 bases between. Here the CDR3 reads CASSDPRSIEYEQYF. The CDR3 bases are TGTGCCAGCAGTGACCCCCGCAGTATTGAATACGAGCAGTACTTC.

The chain is built from TRBV27 and TRBJ1-5; D perhaps matches TRBD1 (6 bases). Per the germline V gene, CDR1 is MNHEY and CDR2 is SMNVEV (reference sequence). V was pared by 3 bases and J by 5 bases, with 14 bases between. This CDR3 region has 15 residues. CDR3 region: CASSFDTGPDQPQHF. Here the CDR3 DNA reads TGTGCCAGCAGTTTTGATACAGGGCCAGATCAGCCCCAGCATTTT.

This clone has more than one count but fewer than ten. V gene TRBV20-1 combines with J gene TRBJ1-2; no definite D call. Trimming shortened V by 6 bases and J by 10 bases, and 12 bases separated the two germline ends. CDR3 length equals 10 residues. CDR1 DFQATT and CDR2 SNEGSKA come from the germline V gene (reference sequence). CDR3 sequence (DNA): TGCAGTGCCCCAGACTATCTCTACACCTTC. Translating gives CSAPDYLYTF.

This clone was observed once. The CDR3 nucleotides are TGTGCCAGCAGCCTAAGCCTCTATAATTCACCCCTCCACTTT. Its translation: CASSLSLYNSPLHF. The V and J genes are TRBV7-9 and TRBJ1-6, with D unresolved. CDR1 and CDR2 (germline): SEHNR, FQNEAQ (reference sequence). The CDR3 totals 14 residues. V dropped 5 bases and J dropped 3 bases, with 8 bases sitting between them. The variable domain in full, with the rest retrieved from reference TRBV7-9 and TRBJ1-6, is DTGVSQNPRHKITKRGQNVTFRCDPISEHNRLYWYRQTLGQGPEFLTYFQNEAQLEKSRLLSDRFSAERPKGSFSTLEIQRTEQGDSAMYLCASSLSLYNSPLHFGNGTRLTVT.

This clone was seen just once. The chain carries TRBV28 and TRBJ2-1, with D hard to call. The CDR3 has 12 amino acids. Per germline, CDR1 MDHEN and CDR2 SYDVKM. V lost 6 bases and J lost 8, with 11 bases in between. The CDR3 DNA reads TGTGCCAGCAGACAGTTATCCTATGAGCAGTTCTTC. Its protein is CASRQLSYEQFF.